This T cell receptor (beta chain) originates from a study of shared clonotypes between healthy human individuals. Clones were sequenced by immunoSEQ multiplex PCR, and TCRdb holds only the in-frame ones, with some missing. The repertoire includes fewer than 2.5 million clones, 93% of them detected once, and approximately 0.37% sits in the top ten. This CDR3 comprises 16 residues. V lost 0 bases to trimming and J lost 4 bases, with 12 bases between them. The germline V gene has CDR1 LGHNA and CDR2 YSLEER. Sequenced material: naive CD4+ T cells from PBMCs. Regarding subset: CD45RA+ positively selected. This TCR was recovered from a young man in good health. Some clones in this sample may be carry-over from other donors' samples. The rearrangement joins TRBV4-3 to TRBJ1-4; weak D call: TRBD1 (5 bases). CDR3 nucleotide sequence: TGCGCCAGCAGCCAAGAACGTACAGGCAATAATGAAAAACTGTTTTTT. It yields the protein CASSQERTGNNEKLFF.